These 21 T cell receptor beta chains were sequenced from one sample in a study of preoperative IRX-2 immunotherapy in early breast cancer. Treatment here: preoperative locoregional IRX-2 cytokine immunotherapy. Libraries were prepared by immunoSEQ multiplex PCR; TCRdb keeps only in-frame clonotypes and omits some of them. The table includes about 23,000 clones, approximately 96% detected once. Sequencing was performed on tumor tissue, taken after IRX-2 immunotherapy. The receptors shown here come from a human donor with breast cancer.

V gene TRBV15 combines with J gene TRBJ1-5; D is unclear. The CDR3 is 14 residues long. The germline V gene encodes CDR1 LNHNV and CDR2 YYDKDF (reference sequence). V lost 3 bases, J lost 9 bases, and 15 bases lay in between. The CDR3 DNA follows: TGTGCCACCAGCAGCACTGAAGTGATAGGGCCCCAGCATTTT. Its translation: CATSSTEVIGPQHF.

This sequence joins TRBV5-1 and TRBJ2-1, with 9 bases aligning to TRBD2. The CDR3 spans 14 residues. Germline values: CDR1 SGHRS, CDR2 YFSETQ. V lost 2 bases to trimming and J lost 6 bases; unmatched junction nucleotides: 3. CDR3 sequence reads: CASSFKRGVNEQFF. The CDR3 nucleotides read TGCGCCAGCAGCTTTAAGCGGGGGGTCAATGAGCAGTTCTTC.

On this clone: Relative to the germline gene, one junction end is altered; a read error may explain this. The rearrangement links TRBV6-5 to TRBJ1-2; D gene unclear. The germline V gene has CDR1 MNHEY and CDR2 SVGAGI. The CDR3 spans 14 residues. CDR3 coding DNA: TGTGCCAGCAGTATTCTCAACTTAGACACCCCCCAGGTCTTC. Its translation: CASSILNLDTPQVF.

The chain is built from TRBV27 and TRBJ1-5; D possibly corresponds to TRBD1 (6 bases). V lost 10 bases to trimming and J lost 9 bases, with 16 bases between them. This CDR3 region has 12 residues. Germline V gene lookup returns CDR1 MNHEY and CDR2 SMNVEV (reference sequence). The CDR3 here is CATKTGSRPQHF. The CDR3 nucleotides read TGTGCCACTAAAACAGGGAGCCGGCCCCAGCATTTT.

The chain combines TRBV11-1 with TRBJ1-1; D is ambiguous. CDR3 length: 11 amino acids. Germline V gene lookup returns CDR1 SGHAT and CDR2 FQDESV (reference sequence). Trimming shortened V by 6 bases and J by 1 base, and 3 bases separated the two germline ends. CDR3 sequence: CASSKNTEAFF. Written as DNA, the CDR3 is TGTGCCAGCAGTAAGAACACTGAAGCTTTCTTT.

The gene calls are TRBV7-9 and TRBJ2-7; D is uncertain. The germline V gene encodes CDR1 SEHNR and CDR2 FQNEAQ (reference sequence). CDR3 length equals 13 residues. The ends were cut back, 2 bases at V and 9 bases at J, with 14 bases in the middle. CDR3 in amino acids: CASSLISRGGQYF. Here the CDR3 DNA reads TGTGCCAGCAGCTTAATCTCTAGAGGCGGGCAGTACTTC.

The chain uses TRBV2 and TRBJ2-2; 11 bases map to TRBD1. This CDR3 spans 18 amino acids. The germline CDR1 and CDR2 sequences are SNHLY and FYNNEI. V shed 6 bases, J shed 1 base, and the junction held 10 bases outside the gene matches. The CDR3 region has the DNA TGTGCCAGCAGACACCCTGGGGGGACAGGGGGGAACACCGGGGAGCTGTTTTTT. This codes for CASRHPGGTGGNTGELFF.

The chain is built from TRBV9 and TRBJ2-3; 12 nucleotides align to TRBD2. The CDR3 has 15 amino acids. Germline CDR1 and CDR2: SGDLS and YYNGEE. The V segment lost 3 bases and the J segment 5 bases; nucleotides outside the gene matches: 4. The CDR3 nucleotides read TGTGCCAGCAGCGCCGGACTAGCGGGAAGAGATACGCAGTATTTT. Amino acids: CASSAGLAGRDTQYF.

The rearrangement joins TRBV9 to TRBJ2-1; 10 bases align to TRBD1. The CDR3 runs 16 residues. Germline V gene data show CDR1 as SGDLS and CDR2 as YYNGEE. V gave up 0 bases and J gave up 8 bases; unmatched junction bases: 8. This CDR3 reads CASSVARDRGDDEQFF. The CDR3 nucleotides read TGTGCCAGCAGCGTAGCTAGGGACAGGGGAGATGATGAGCAGTTCTTC.

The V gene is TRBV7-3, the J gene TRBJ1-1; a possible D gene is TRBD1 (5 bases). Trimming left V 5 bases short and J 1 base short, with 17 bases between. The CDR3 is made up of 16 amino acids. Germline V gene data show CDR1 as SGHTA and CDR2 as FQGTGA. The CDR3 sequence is CASSIRGGTGNTEAFF. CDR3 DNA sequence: TGTGCCAGCAGCATAAGGGGCGGGACTGGGAACACTGAAGCTTTCTTT.

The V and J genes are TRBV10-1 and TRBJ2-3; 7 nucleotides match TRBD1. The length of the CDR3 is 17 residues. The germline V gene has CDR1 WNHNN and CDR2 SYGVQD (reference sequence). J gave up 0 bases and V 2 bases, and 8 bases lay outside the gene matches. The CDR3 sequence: CASSETYRGLSTDTQYF. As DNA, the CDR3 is TGCGCCAGCAGTGAGACCTACAGGGGATTAAGCACAGATACGCAGTATTTT.

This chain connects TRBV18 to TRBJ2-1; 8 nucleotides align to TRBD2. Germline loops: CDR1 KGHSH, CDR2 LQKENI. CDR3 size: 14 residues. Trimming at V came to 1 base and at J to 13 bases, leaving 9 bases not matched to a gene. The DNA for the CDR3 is TGTGCCAGCTCACCACGGACGAGCGGGGGCCCCCAGTTCTTC. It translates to CASSPRTSGGPQFF.

Here the CDR3 reads CASSQTDYYGYTF. For the CDR3, the DNA is TGTGCCAGCAGTCAAACTGACTACTATGGCTACACCTTC. The V and J genes are TRBV6-6 and TRBJ1-2, with D unresolved. This CDR3 is 13 amino acids long. Trimming took off 5 bases at V and 3 bases at J, with 10 bases between the two ends. CDR1 and CDR2 (germline): MNHNY, SVGAGI (reference sequence).

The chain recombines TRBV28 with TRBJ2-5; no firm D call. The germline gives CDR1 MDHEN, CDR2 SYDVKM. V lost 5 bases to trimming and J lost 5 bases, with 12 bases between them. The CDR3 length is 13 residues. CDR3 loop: CASSITSRETQYF. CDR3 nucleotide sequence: TGTGCCAGCAGTATCACATCACGGGAGACCCAGTACTTC.

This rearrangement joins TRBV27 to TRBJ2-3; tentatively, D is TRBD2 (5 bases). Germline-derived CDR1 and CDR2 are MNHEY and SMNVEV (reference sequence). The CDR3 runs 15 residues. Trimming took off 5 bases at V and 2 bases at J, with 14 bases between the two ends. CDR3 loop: CASSPRPGNTDTQYF. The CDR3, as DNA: TGTGCCAGCAGTCCGCGGCCGGGAAACACAGATACGCAGTATTTT.

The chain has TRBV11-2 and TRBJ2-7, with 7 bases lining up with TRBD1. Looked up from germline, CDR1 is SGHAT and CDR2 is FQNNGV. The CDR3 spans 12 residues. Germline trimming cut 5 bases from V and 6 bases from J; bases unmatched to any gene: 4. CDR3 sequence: CASSRDRAEQYF. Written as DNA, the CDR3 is TGTGCCAGCAGCCGTGACAGGGCCGAGCAGTACTTC.

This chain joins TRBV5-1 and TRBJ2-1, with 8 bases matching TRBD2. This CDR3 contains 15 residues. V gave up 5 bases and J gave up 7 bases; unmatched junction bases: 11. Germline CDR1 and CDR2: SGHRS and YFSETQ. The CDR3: CASSRQRELVNEQFF. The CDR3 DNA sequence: TGCGCCAGCAGTAGGCAGCGGGAGCTGGTAAATGAGCAGTTCTTC.

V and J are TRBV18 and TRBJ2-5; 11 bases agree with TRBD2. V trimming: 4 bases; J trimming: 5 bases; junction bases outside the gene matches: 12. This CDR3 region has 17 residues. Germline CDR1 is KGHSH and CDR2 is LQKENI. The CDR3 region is CASSRPLSTSGDETQYF. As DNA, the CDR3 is TGTGCCAGCTCACGTCCTCTTTCGACTAGCGGGGATGAGACCCAGTACTTC.

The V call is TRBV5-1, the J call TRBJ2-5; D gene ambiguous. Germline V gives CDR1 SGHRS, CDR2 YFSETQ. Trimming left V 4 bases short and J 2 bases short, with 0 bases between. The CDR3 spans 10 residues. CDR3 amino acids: CASSQETQYF. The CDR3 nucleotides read TGCGCCAGCAGCCAAGAGACCCAGTACTTC.

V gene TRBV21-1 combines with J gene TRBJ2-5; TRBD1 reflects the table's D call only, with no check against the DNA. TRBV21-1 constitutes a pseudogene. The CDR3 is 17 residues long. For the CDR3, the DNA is TGTGCCAGCAGCAAATCCTACCCCAGGGGGTATTTAGAGACCCAGTACTTC. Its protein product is CASSKSYPRGYLETQYF.

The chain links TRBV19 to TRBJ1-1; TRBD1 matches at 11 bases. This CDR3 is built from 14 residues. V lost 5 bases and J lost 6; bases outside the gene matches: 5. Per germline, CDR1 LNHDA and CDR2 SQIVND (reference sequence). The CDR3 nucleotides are TGTGCCAGTAGTCTAGGACAGGGGGCGGCTGAAGCTTTCTTT. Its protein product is CASSLGQGAAEAFF.